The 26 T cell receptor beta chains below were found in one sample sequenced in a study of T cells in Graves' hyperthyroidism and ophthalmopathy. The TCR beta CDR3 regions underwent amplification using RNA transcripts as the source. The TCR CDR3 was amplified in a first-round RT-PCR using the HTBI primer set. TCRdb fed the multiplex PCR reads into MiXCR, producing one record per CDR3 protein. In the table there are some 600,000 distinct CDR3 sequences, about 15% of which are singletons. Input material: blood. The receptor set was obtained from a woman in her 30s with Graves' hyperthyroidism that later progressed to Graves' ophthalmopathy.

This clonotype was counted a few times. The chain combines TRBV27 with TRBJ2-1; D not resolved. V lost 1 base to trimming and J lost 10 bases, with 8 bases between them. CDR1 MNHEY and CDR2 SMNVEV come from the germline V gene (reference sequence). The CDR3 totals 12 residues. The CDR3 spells CASSLFQQEQFF. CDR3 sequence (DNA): TGTGCCAGCAGTTTATTCCAACAGGAGCAGTTCTTC.

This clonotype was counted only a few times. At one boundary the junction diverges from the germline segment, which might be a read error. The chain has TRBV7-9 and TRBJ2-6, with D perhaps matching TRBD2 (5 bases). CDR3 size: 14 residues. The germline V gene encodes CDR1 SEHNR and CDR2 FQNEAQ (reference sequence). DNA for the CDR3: TGTGCCAGCAGCCTAGCTAATGGGGCCAACGTCCTGACTTTC. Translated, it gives CASSLANGANVLTF.

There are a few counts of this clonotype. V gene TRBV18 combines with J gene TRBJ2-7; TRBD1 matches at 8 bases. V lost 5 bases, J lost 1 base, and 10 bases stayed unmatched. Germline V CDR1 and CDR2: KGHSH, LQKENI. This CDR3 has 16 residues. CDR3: CASSATTGVNSYEQYF. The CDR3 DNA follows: TGTGCCAGCTCAGCTACGACAGGGGTCAATTCCTACGAGCAGTACTTC.

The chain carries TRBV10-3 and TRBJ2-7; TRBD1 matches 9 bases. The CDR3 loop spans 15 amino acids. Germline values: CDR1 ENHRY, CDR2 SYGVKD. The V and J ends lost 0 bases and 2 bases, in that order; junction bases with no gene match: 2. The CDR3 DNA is TGTGCCATCAGTGAGTCGGGACAGGGCGCCTACGAGCAGTACTTC. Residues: CAISESGQGAYEQYF.

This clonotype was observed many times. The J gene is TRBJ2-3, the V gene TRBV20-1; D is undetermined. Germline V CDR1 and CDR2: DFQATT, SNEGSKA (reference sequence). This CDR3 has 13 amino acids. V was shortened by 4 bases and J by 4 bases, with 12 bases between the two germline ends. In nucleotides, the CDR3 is TGCAGTGCTACCACGACCCTCCCAGATACGCAGTATTTT. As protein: CSATTTLPDTQYF.

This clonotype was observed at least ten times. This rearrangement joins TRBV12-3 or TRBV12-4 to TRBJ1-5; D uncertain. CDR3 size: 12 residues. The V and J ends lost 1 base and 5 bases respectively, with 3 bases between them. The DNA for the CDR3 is TGTGCCAGCAGTTTAGAGTATCAGCCCCAGCATTTT. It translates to CASSLEYQPQHF.

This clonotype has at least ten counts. Here the CDR3 DNA reads TGTGCCAGCAGCTTAGGGGGTGTTGTCGAGACCCAGTACTTC. Its protein is CASSLGGVVETQYF. The chain combines TRBV7-2 with TRBJ2-5; D ambiguous. This CDR3 has 14 residues. Germline CDR1 is SGHTA and CDR2 is FQGNSA. Trimming removed 1 base from V and 5 bases from J, with 11 bases in between.

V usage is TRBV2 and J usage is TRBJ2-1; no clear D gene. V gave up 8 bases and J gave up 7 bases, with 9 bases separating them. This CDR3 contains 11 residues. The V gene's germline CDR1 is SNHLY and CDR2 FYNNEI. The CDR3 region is CASGEENEQFF. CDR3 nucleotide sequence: TGTGCCAGCGGCGAGGAGAATGAGCAGTTCTTC.

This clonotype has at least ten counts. Here the CDR3 reads CASTGPSENTQYF. DNA of the CDR3: TGTGCCAGCACAGGCCCCTCTGAGAATACGCAGTATTTT. The chain uses TRBV2 and TRBJ2-3; no definite D call. Germline V gene data show CDR1 as SNHLY and CDR2 as FYNNEI. V was trimmed by 7 bases and J by 7 bases, leaving 15 bases between them. The CDR3 consists of 13 residues.

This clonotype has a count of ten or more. In DNA form, the CDR3 reads TGTGCCAGCAGTTTCAGCCCCGGGACGGGGGATTCACCCCTCCACTTT. It is translated as CASSFSPGTGDSPLHF. J is TRBJ1-6 and V is TRBV27; TRBD1 is a possible D gene (5 bases). CDR1 is MNHEY and CDR2 is SMNVEV in the germline V gene (reference sequence). V gave up 3 bases and J gave up 8 bases, with 17 bases separating them. The CDR3 length is 16 residues.

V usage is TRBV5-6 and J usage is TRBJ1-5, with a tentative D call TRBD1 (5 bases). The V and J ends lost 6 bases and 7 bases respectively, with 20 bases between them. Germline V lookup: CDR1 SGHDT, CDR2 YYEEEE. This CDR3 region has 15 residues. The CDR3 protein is CASKQGWAGDQPQHF. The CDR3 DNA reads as TGTGCCAGCAAACAAGGGTGGGCCGGGGACCAGCCCCAGCATTTT.

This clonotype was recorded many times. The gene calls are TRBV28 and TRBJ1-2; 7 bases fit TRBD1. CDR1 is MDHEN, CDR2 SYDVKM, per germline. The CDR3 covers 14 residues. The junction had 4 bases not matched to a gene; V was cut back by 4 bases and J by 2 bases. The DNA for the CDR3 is TGTGCCAGCAGTTCTTTACAGGGGAACTATGGCTACACCTTC. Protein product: CASSSLQGNYGYTF.

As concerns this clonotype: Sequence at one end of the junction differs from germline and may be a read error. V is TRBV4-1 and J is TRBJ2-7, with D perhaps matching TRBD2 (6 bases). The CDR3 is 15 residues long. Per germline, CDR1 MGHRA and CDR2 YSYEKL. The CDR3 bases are TGCGCCAGCAACCAAGAATCTCAGGGAGGTTACGAGCAGTACTTC. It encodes CASNQESQGGYEQYF.

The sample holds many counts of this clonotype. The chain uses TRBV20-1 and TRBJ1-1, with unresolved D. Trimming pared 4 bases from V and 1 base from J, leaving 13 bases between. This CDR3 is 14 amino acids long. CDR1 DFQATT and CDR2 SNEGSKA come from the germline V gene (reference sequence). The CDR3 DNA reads TGCAGTGCTACCGGGCGTACGGAGAACACTGAAGCTTTCTTT. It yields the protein CSATGRTENTEAFF.

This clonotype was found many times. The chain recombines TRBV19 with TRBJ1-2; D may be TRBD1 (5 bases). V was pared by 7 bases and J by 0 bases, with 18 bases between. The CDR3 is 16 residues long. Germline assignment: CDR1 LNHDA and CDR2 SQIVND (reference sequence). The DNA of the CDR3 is TGTGCCAGTAACTACGGGGACGACCCTTCTAACTATGGCTACACCTTC. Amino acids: CASNYGDDPSNYGYTF.

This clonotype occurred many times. The CDR3: CSADSGSGETQYF. The DNA of the CDR3 is TGCAGTGCCGACAGCGGGAGTGGAGAGACCCAGTACTTC. The rearrangement uses TRBV20-1 and TRBJ2-5, with 8 bases matching TRBD2. Trimming cost V 6 bases and J 4 bases; bases outside gene matches: 7. CDR1 and CDR2 (germline): DFQATT, SNEGSKA (reference sequence). The CDR3 is made up of 13 amino acids.

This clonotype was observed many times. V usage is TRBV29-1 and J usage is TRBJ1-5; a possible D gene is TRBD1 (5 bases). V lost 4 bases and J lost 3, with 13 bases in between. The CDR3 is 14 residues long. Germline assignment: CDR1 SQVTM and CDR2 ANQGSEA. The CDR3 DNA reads TGCAGCGTTGTAGAGACAGAAAACAATCAGCCCCAGCATTTT. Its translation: CSVVETENNQPQHF.

The CDR3 DNA follows: TGTGCCTGGACCCCACAACTATCTTCGCGAGCCCCAACTAATGAAAAACTGTTTTTT. Translated, it gives CAWTPQLSSRAPTNEKLFF. The chain uses TRBV30 and TRBJ1-4; D uncertain. Germline V lookup: CDR1 GTSNPN, CDR2 SVGIG (reference sequence). The CDR3 covers 19 residues. V lost 4 bases to trimming and J lost 0 bases, with 24 bases between them.

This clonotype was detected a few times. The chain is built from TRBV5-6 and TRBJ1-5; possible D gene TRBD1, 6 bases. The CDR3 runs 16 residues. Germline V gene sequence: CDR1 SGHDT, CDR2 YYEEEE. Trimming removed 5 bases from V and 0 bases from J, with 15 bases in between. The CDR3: CASSFGSDSSNQPQHF. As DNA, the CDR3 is TGTGCCAGCAGTTTTGGCTCGGACAGTAGCAATCAGCCCCAGCATTTT.

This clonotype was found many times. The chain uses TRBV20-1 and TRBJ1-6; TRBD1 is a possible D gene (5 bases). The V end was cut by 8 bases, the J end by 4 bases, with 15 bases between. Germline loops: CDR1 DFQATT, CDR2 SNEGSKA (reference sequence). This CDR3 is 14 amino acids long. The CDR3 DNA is TGCAGTTATAAGGGCGGGGGATATAATTCACCCCTCCACTTT. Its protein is CSYKGGGYNSPLHF.

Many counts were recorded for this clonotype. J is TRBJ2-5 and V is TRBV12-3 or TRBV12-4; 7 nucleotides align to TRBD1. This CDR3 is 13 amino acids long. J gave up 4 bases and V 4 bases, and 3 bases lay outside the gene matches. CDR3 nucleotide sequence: TGTGCCAGCAGTTCCGCAGGGGGAGAGACCCAGTACTTC. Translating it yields CASSSAGGETQYF.

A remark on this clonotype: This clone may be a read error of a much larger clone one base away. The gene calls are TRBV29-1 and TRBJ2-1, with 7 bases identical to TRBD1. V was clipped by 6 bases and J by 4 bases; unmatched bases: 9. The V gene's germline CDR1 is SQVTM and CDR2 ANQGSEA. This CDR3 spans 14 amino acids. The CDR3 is CSVDGQDGYNEQFF. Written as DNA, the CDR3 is TGCAGCGTGGATGGACAGGATGGGTACAATGAGCAGTTCTTC.

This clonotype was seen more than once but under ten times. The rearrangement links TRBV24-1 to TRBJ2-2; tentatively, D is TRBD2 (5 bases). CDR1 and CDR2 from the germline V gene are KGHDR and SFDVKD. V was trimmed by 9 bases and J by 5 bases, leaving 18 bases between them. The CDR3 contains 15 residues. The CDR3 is CATCNPLTGTGELFF. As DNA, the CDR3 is TGTGCCACCTGCAATCCGCTGACGGGGACCGGGGAGCTGTTTTTT.

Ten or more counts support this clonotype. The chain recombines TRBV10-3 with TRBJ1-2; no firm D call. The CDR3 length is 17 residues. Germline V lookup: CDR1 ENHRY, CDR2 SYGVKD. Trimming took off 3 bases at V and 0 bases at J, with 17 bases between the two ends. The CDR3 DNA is TGTGCCATCAGTGACCCCTCGGGTGACACCACTAACTATGGCTACACCTTC. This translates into CAISDPSGDTTNYGYTF.

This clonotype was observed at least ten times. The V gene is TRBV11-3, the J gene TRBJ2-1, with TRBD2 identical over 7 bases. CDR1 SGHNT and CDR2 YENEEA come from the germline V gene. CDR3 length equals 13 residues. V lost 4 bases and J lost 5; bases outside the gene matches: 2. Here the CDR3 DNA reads TGTGCCAGCAGCTACGGGGGGAACAATGAGCAGTTCTTC. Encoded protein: CASSYGGNNEQFF.

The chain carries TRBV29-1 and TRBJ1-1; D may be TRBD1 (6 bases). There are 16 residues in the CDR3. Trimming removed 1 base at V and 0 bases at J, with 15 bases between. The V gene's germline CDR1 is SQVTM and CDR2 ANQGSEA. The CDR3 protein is CSVEGTVDIMNTEAFF. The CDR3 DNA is TGCAGCGTTGAAGGGACAGTCGACATTATGAACACTGAAGCTTTCTTT.